These T cell receptor beta chains were read from a single sample in a study of neurological immune-mediated disorders. TCRdb processed the 5' RACE reads anew with MiXCR; each CDR3 protein has one entry. The sample yields tens of thousands of distinct CDR3 sequences, about 5.6% seen once. Sequencing was performed on PBMCs. Source of these receptors: a woman aged 55-70 years with multiple sclerosis. The CDR3 runs from the conserved cysteine through the conserved F or W. D genes are given only for firm matches. Expanded clones get a size class; other rows say once, few or many, or leave the size out.

d_call	clone_size	v_call	j_call	cdr3_length	cdr3_aa	cdr3_nt
NA	many	TRBV20-1	TRBJ1-1	15	CSAILGRKLNTEAFF	TGCAGTGCTATACTGGGCAGGAAACTGAACACTGAAGCTTTCTTT
NA	NA	TRBV12-3/TRBV12-4	TRBJ1-1	12	CASGTAYTEAFF	TGTGCCAGCGGTACAGCATACACTGAAGCTTTCTTT
TRBD1	many	TRBV7-8	TRBJ2-1	14	CASSHGQGLDEQFF	TGTGCCAGCAGCCATGGACAGGGTCTCGATGAGCAGTTCTTC
NA	NA	TRBV6-1	TRBJ1-2	14	CASSEGGESYGYTF	TGTGCCAGCAGTGAAGGGGGAGAGTCGTATGGCTACACCTTC
NA	many	TRBV18	TRBJ2-2	13	CASSDSATGELFF	TGTGCCAGCTCAGACTCAGCCACCGGGGAGCTGTTTTTT
NA	NA	TRBV19	TRBJ2-2	16	CASSIPDVGDTGELFF	TGTGCCAGTAGTATACCGGACGTCGGTGACACCGGGGAGCTGTTTTTT
NA	NA	TRBV6-5	TRBJ2-7	11	CASLGNNEQYF	TGTGCTAGCCTGGGAAACAATGAGCAGTACTTC
TRBD1	NA	TRBV12-3/TRBV12-4	TRBJ1-4	15	CASRFRDRRNEKLFF	TGTGCCAGCAGATTCCGGGACAGACGAAATGAAAAACTGTTTTTT
NA	many	TRBV5-6	TRBJ2-3	12	CASSFRQGQQYF	TGTGCCAGCAGCTTTCGTCAGGGACAGCAGTATTTT
NA	many	TRBV29-1	TRBJ2-2	13	CSVETGRSGELFF	TGCAGCGTTGAAACAGGGAGGTCCGGGGAGCTGTTTTTT
TRBD1	many	TRBV20-1	TRBJ1-5	16	CSARVDRRNSNQPQHF	TGCAGTGCTAGAGTGGACAGGCGTAATAGCAATCAGCCCCAGCATTTT
NA	many	TRBV7-9	TRBJ1-1	14	CASSLGQLNTEAFF	TGTGCCAGCAGCTTAGGCCAGCTGAACACTGAAGCTTTCTTT
NA	many	TRBV5-1	TRBJ2-3	16	CASSLDPAGLTDTQYF	TGCGCCAGCAGCTTGGACCCCGCGGGGCTCACAGATACGCAGTATTTT
NA	many	TRBV30	TRBJ1-1	19	CAWSGGRTTIILRDTEAFF	TGTGCCTGGAGTGGAGGTCGGACAACCATCATCCTCCGGGACACTGAAGCTTTCTTT